This T cell receptor beta chain was captured by sequencing in a study of T cell changes during pregnancy in multiple sclerosis. CDR3 size: 15 residues. The V gene's germline CDR1 is LGHNA and CDR2 YNFKEQ. J gave up 5 bases and V 0 bases, and 5 bases lay outside the gene matches. Sequencing used immunoSEQ multiplex PCR; TCRdb keeps in-frame clones, though not all of them. Seen here are about 45,000 clones, about 93% observed once, and the top ten hold approximately 0.7%. The chain links TRBV4-2 to TRBJ2-5; the match to TRBD2 covers 8 bases. The specimen comprised CD4+ T cells from peripheral blood mononuclear cells, sampled before pregnancy. The sequence derives from a female donor with multiple sclerosis, enrolled in a pregnancy study. The CDR3 bases are TGTGCCAGCAGCCAAGATCCTCGGGGGGGGGAGACCCAGTACTTC. This gives the protein CASSQDPRGGETQYF.